The 24 T cell receptor beta chains listed next were all sequenced from one sample in a study of blood T cells in healthy people across ages. Alongside a J-beta primer mix, a sample-barcoded 5' primer served in a second PCR lasting roughly 7 to 11 cycles. TCRdb re-derived calls from the 5' RACE reads in MiXCR, one entry per CDR3 protein. This sample carries approximately 850,000 distinct CDR3 sequences, roughly 50% of them seen once, and the ten largest clones take around 22%. Sequencing input: blood. The source of these receptors is a man younger than 40 in good health.

V usage is TRBV24-1 and J usage is TRBJ2-5, with a weak D call TRBD2 (5 bases). The CDR3 runs 12 residues. The V gene lost 9 bases and the J gene lost 4 bases, with 11 bases spanning the gap. Germline V lookup: CDR1 KGHDR, CDR2 SFDVKD. CDR3 region: CATAKGGETQYF. CDR3 DNA sequence: TGTGCCACCGCCAAAGGAGGAGAGACCCAGTACTTC.

V usage is TRBV20-1 and J usage is TRBJ2-1; D gene uncertain. The CDR3 sequence is 11 residues long. Trimming left V 3 bases short and J 5 bases short, with 5 bases between. CDR1 and CDR2 from the germline V gene are DFQATT and SNEGSKA (reference sequence). DNA of the CDR3: TGCAGTGCTAGTCCGGACAATGAGCAGTTCTTC. It is translated as CSASPDNEQFF.

The J gene is TRBJ2-7, the V gene TRBV18, with D tentatively TRBD2 (6 bases). V was trimmed by 2 bases and J by 6 bases, leaving 14 bases between them. From germline, CDR1 is KGHSH and CDR2 LQKENI. The CDR3 runs to 14 residues. Here the CDR3 reads CASSPRPSEFEQYF. In DNA form, the CDR3 reads TGTGCCAGCTCACCAAGACCTAGCGAGTTCGAGCAGTACTTC.

This chain uses TRBV6-5 with TRBJ2-6, with no clear D. The CDR3 totals 16 residues. CDR1 and CDR2 (germline): MNHEY, SVGAGI. Trimming stripped 0 bases from V and 0 bases from J, with 6 bases between. The DNA of the CDR3 is TGTGCCAGCAGTTACTCGACCAACTCTGGGGCCAACGTCCTGACTTTC. Protein sequence: CASSYSTNSGANVLTF.

This clonotype was detected only once. V gene TRBV12-3 or TRBV12-4 combines with J gene TRBJ1-2; 8 bases align to TRBD1. V dropped 3 bases and J dropped 3; count of bases not matched to a gene: 9. The CDR3 consists of 16 residues. CDR3 region: CASSLDRVLLYYGYTF. In DNA, the CDR3 is TGTGCCAGCAGTTTGGACAGGGTGCTGTTGTACTATGGCTACACCTTC.

This rearrangement joins TRBV7-9 to TRBJ1-1; TRBD1 matches 7 bases. Germline V gene data show CDR1 as SEHNR and CDR2 as FQNEAQ (reference sequence). With V trimmed by 10 bases and J by 2 bases, 7 bases remained unmatched. This CDR3 contains 13 residues. Written as DNA, the CDR3 is TGTGCCACCCGGGACAGAGCAAACACTGAAGCTTTCTTT. It translates to CATRDRANTEAFF.

The chain joins TRBV11-2 to TRBJ2-1, with D unclear. V gave up 4 bases and J gave up 12 bases, with 10 bases separating them. The CDR3 totals 11 residues. Germline loops: CDR1 SGHAT, CDR2 FQNNGV. Here the CDR3 DNA reads TGTGCCAGCAGCTCTCTAGTCGTGCAGTTCTTC. Translated, it gives CASSSLVVQFF.

This clonotype was found a few times. The chain recombines TRBV4-2 with TRBJ1-1; D call uncertain. The CDR3 runs to 15 residues. Germline values: CDR1 LGHNA, CDR2 YNFKEQ. Trimming shortened V by 0 bases and J by 0 bases, and 8 bases separated the two germline ends. This CDR3 is CASSQEGGVNTEAFF. The CDR3 DNA follows: TGTGCCAGCAGCCAAGAAGGTGGTGTGAACACTGAAGCTTTCTTT.

Concerning this clonotype: This is likely a read error, given that the CDR3 carries no conserved phenylalanine or tryptophan at its end. This chain uses TRBV9 with TRBJ2-3; D gene unclear. Germline CDR1 reads SGDLS; CDR2 reads YYNGEE. This CDR3 has 14 amino acids. Trimming took 0 bases from V and 2 from J, leaving 7 bases between them. The CDR3 protein is CASSVVGLTDTQYY. CDR3 bases: TGTGCCAGCAGCGTAGTAGGCCTCACAGATACGCAGTATTAT.

CDR3 protein: CASSVGGNLGGYTF. Written as DNA, the CDR3 is TGTGCCAGCAGTGTTGGGGGCAATTTAGGTGGCTACACCTTC. The genes are TRBV2 and TRBJ1-2, with TRBD1 as a possible D gene (6 bases). The V end was cut by 4 bases, the J end by 7 bases, with 16 bases between. The CDR3 consists of 14 residues. From germline, CDR1 is SNHLY and CDR2 FYNNEI.

In this sample, this clonotype turned up many times. The rearrangement joins TRBV5-1 to TRBJ2-5; a weak D match, TRBD1 (6 bases). There are 16 residues in the CDR3. In germline, CDR1 is SGHRS, CDR2 YFSETQ. Trimming took off 5 bases at V and 1 base at J, with 18 bases between the two ends. This chain's CDR3 is CASRLAGTRSQETQYF. The CDR3 nucleotides read TGCGCCAGCAGACTTGCAGGGACACGATCCCAAGAGACCCAGTACTTC.

This chain links TRBV20-1 with TRBJ2-5; TRBD2 matches at 7 bases. This CDR3 region has 14 residues. Germline loops: CDR1 DFQATT, CDR2 SNEGSKA (reference sequence). The V gene end was trimmed by 5 bases and the J gene end by 2 bases; junction bases not matched to a gene: 8. The CDR3 reads CSAPPGGMQETQYF. DNA of the CDR3: TGCAGTGCTCCCCCGGGGGGTATGCAAGAGACCCAGTACTTC.

This clonotype has a handful of counts. The J gene is TRBJ2-7, the V gene TRBV20-1; TRBD2 aligns across 8 bases. J was trimmed by 2 bases and V by 5 bases; bases with no gene match: 2. The CDR3 covers 12 residues. The germline V gene encodes CDR1 DFQATT and CDR2 SNEGSKA (reference sequence). The chain's CDR3 is CSAAGGPYEQYF. Here the CDR3 DNA reads TGCAGTGCTGCGGGGGGTCCCTACGAGCAGTACTTC.

CDR3 DNA: TGTGCTAGCGGGGACGGGACTTTTAATGAAAAACTGTTTTTT. Protein product: CASGDGTFNEKLFF. The chain uses TRBV7-7 and TRBJ1-4; D possibly corresponds to TRBD1 (5 bases). Germline V lookup: CDR1 SSHAT, CDR2 FNYEAQ (reference sequence). The CDR3 is made up of 14 amino acids.

The genes are TRBV6-2 or TRBV6-3 and TRBJ2-3; no definite D call. CDR1 MNHEY and CDR2 SVGEGT come from the germline V gene. The CDR3 has 16 amino acids. Trimming cost V 0 bases and J 5 bases, with 15 bases left between them. The DNA for the CDR3 is TGTGCCAGCAGTTACTCGATCCAGGTCTCGGGAGATACGCAGTATTTT. Its protein is CASSYSIQVSGDTQYF.

This chain connects TRBV5-1 to TRBJ1-1, with D possibly matching TRBD1 (5 bases). The CDR3 has 16 residues. Between the trimmed V and J ends, which lost 0 bases and 5 bases, there was a span of 17 bases. CDR1 SGHRS and CDR2 YFSETQ come from the germline V gene. In nucleotides, the CDR3 is TGCGCCAGCAGCTTGGATATGGGGACCCCGTGGACTGAAGCTTTCTTT. This codes for CASSLDMGTPWTEAFF.

This clonotype came up once. This rearrangement joins TRBV14 to TRBJ2-7; D may correspond to TRBD1 or TRBD2 (5 bases each). The assigned J gene may be wrong: the sequence end matches TRBJ2-4 better. Germline CDR1 reads SGHDN; CDR2 reads FVKESK. This CDR3 is 13 amino acids long. The CDR3 sequence is CASSQRGQNIQYF. The CDR3 DNA follows: TGTGCCAGCAGCCAGAGGGGTCAAAACATTCAGTACTTC.

The chain carries TRBV29-1 and TRBJ2-1; no clear D gene. Germline CDR1 and CDR2: SQVTM and ANQGSEA. V was shortened by 7 bases and J by 3 bases, with 13 bases between the two germline ends. This CDR3 has 13 residues. CDR3 DNA: TGCAGCGGGATTCCGGGCGACTACAATGAGCAGTTCTTC. It specifies CSGIPGDYNEQFF.

The CDR3 protein is CASSLRGVWEETQYF. DNA for the CDR3: TGTGCCAGCAGCTTAAGGGGTGTCTGGGAAGAGACCCAGTACTTC. This rearrangement joins TRBV7-2 to TRBJ2-5; possibly TRBD1 for D (5 bases). The V and J ends lost 2 bases and 3 bases respectively, with 13 bases between them. The CDR3 runs to 15 residues. CDR1 is SGHTA, CDR2 FQGNSA, per germline.

This clonotype showed up just a few times. This chain connects TRBV3-1 to TRBJ2-5; perhaps TRBD1 as D (6 bases). V was pared by 2 bases and J by 2 bases, with 9 bases between. Looked up from germline, CDR1 is LGHDT and CDR2 is YNNKEL (reference sequence). The CDR3 totals 14 residues. CDR3 sequence reads: CASSQQGLQETQYF. The CDR3 nucleotides read TGTGCCAGCAGCCAACAGGGGTTGCAAGAGACCCAGTACTTC.

V and J are TRBV27 and TRBJ1-2; D possibly corresponds to TRBD1 (6 bases). CDR3 length: 16 amino acids. V was clipped by 2 bases and J by 0 bases, with 13 bases between them. Germline-derived CDR1 and CDR2 are MNHEY and SMNVEV (reference sequence). The CDR3 spells CASSLVGTPSNYGYTF. Here the CDR3 DNA reads TGTGCCAGCAGTTTAGTGGGGACACCTTCTAACTATGGCTACACCTTC.

The V gene is TRBV5-6, the J gene TRBJ2-6; D tentatively fits TRBD1 or TRBD2 (5 bases each). CDR1 and CDR2 from the germline V gene are SGHDT and YYEEEE. The CDR3 extends over 15 amino acids. The V and J ends lost 3 bases and 1 base respectively, with 8 bases between them. The DNA of the CDR3 is TGTGCCAGCAGCTGGGGGATGTCTGGGGCCAACGTCCTGACTTTC. It translates to CASSWGMSGANVLTF.

The genes are TRBV30 and TRBJ2-7, with D perhaps TRBD1 (6 bases). The J call may be incorrect, as the DNA end agrees better with TRBJ2-5. Germline V gene data show CDR1 as GTSNPN and CDR2 as SVGIG (reference sequence). The CDR3 runs to 14 residues. The DNA of the CDR3 is TGTGCCTGGAGTACGGGACAAAAGAAAGAGACCCAGTACTTC. The encoded protein is CAWSTGQKKETQYF.

This chain connects TRBV6-5 to TRBJ2-1, with 15 nucleotides matching TRBD2. The CDR3 runs to 16 residues. Germline-derived CDR1 and CDR2 are MNHEY and SVGAGI. V lost 6 bases and J lost 9; bases outside the gene matches: 9. The CDR3 DNA reads TGTGCCAGCAGGACAGACCGGACTAGCGGGAGGGCTGAGCAGTTCTTC. This translates into CASRTDRTSGRAEQFF.